These 10 T cell receptor beta chains came from one sample sequenced in a study of control samples from healthy donors and cancer patients. The protocol was immunoSEQ multiplex PCR, while the TCRdb copy is restricted to in-frame clones and leaves out a portion. The sample holds 170,000 or so clones, roughly 91% seen once. The specimen sequenced was blood. The receptors come from a man younger than 30 in good health.

This clone was seen a handful of times. This chain's CDR3 is CASSLVTENNEQFF. DNA of the CDR3: TGTGCCAGCAGCTTAGTTACGGAGAACAATGAGCAGTTCTTC. The chain recombines TRBV7-9 with TRBJ2-1; D is uncertain. The V gene lost 1 base and the J gene lost 5 bases, with 9 bases spanning the gap. Per germline, CDR1 SEHNR and CDR2 FQNEAQ (reference sequence). The CDR3 loop spans 14 amino acids.

This sequence joins TRBV18 and TRBJ2-1; 8 bases are shared with TRBD1. The trim removed 3 bases at V and 7 bases at J, leaving 14 bases unmatched. There are 17 residues in the CDR3. CDR1 is KGHSH, CDR2 LQKENI, per germline. CDR3 loop: CASSPPGQGAKMNEQFF. For the CDR3, the DNA is TGTGCCAGCTCACCTCCTGGGCAGGGGGCAAAAATGAATGAGCAGTTCTTC.

This chain joins TRBV14 and TRBJ2-6; D call uncertain. Germline V lookup: CDR1 SGHDN, CDR2 FVKESK. The CDR3 has 15 residues. Between the trimmed V and J ends, which lost 5 bases and 0 bases, there was a span of 8 bases. The CDR3 spells CASSSPSSGANVLTF. In nucleotides, the CDR3 is TGTGCCAGCAGCTCCCCTTCCTCTGGGGCCAACGTCCTGACTTTC.

This clone was observed once. The V call is TRBV3-1 (or the pseudogene TRBV3-2), the J call TRBJ2-3; D may be TRBD1 or TRBD2 (5 bases each). The CDR3 has 16 residues. V was clipped by 4 bases and J by 4 bases, with 18 bases between them. Germline-derived CDR1 and CDR2 are LGHDT and YNNKEL (reference sequence). CDR3 bases: TGTGCCAGCAGCCCTCAGTCGCCGGGGCCATCAGATACGCAGTATTTT. Its protein is CASSPQSPGPSDTQYF.

This clone showed up just once. J is TRBJ2-1 and V is TRBV4-1; 8 nucleotides align to TRBD2. Germline V gene sequence: CDR1 MGHRA, CDR2 YSYEKL. The junction had 17 bases not matched to a gene; V was cut back by 1 base and J by 15 bases. This CDR3 is built from 16 residues. The CDR3 region has the DNA TGCGCCAGCAGCCAAGTTCGTGAACTAGCGGCGGAAATTAGGTTCTTC. Translating it yields CASSQVRELAAEIRFF.

The chain combines TRBV18 with TRBJ1-4; tentatively, D is TRBD1 (6 bases). With 3 bases removed from V and 4 bases from J, the gap between germline ends came to 15 bases. Germline V gene lookup returns CDR1 KGHSH and CDR2 LQKENI. The CDR3 has 16 residues. CDR3 coding DNA: TGTGCCAGCTCACCGGGCCAGGGGTCTTTTAATGAAAAACTGTTTTTT. It encodes CASSPGQGSFNEKLFF. The full variable domain, its missing parts supplied by reference TRBV18 and TRBJ1-4, is NAGVMQNPRHLVRRRGQEARLRCSPMKGHSHVYWYRQLPEEGLKFMVYLQKENIIDESGMPKERFSAEFPKEGPSILRIQQVVRGDSAAYFCASSPGQGSFNEKLFFGSGTQLSVL.

This sequence joins TRBV13 and TRBJ1-3; D is ambiguous. V dropped 3 bases and J dropped 1 base, with 1 base sitting between them. Germline CDR1 and CDR2: PRHDT and FYEKMQ (reference sequence). This CDR3 is 12 amino acids long. CDR3 in amino acids: CASSFSGNTIYF. Written as DNA, the CDR3 is TGTGCCAGCAGCTTTTCTGGAAACACCATATATTTT.

The V and J genes are TRBV3-1 (or the pseudogene TRBV3-2) and TRBJ2-3; either TRBD1 or TRBD2 may supply D (5 bases each). V lost 1 base and J 9 bases, leaving 20 bases between the germline ends. The CDR3 covers 16 residues. Germline CDR1 is LGHDT and CDR2 is YNNKEL (reference sequence). The CDR3 DNA reads as TGTGCCAGCAGCCAAGGGGGTAGAGGGACGACAAGCACGCAGTATTTT. Protein sequence: CASSQGGRGTTSTQYF.

This chain connects TRBV5-6 to TRBJ2-1; 8 bases fit TRBD2. The CDR3 is made up of 15 amino acids. The V and J ends lost 0 bases and 3 bases, in that order; junction bases with no gene match: 2. The germline gives CDR1 SGHDT, CDR2 YYEEEE. CDR3 sequence: CASSLVSGVYNEQFF. The CDR3 DNA reads TGTGCCAGCAGCTTGGTTAGCGGGGTCTACAATGAGCAGTTCTTC.

J is TRBJ1-4 and V is TRBV5-8; TRBD1 aligns across 7 bases. The CDR3 is 16 residues long. Germline values: CDR1 SGHTS, CDR2 YDEGEE. V lost 4 bases, J lost 4 bases, and 10 bases stayed unmatched. DNA of the CDR3: TGTGCCAGCAGCCCGGGACAGTCTTTGGGTAATGAAAAACTGTTTTTT. Protein sequence: CASSPGQSLGNEKLFF.